Listed below are T cell receptor beta chains from one sample, sequenced in a study of shared clonotypes between healthy human individuals. Method: immunoSEQ multiplex PCR; TCRdb's copy keeps in-frame clones and lacks some. Altogether around 1.9 million clones are present, just over 90% being singletons, with the ten largest covering 1.5% to 2%. The sample taken for sequencing was naive CD8+ T cells from PBMCs. The origin of the receptors is a man younger than 35 in good health. Some clones in this sample may be carry-over from other donors' samples. Both conserved end residues are part of each CDR3. A D gene is named only where the DNA matches it firmly. Some rows mark clone size as missing; the rest say once, few, many or name a class of expanded clone.

>TRBJ2-7|TRBV19|TRBD2|.
TGTGCCACGTCCGGACTAGCTTACTACGAGCAGTACTTC
CATSGLAYYEQYF
>TRBJ2-7|TRBV2|TRBD1|.
TGTGCCAGCAGCGATCTCATAGACATAGACAGGGGGCCGGGGGAGCAGTACTTC
CASSDLIDIDRGPGEQYF
>TRBJ2-4|TRBV10-3|.|.
TGTGCCATCAGTGCCGCCGTAGGCCCTGGGGCCAAAAACATTCAGTACTTC
CAISAAVGPGAKNIQYF
>TRBJ1-1|TRBV6-1|TRBD1|.
TGTGGATTAAACAGGGGAACTGAAGCTTTCTTT
CGLNRGTEAFF
>TRBJ2-5|TRBV4-3|TRBD1|once
TGCGCCAGCAGCCAGGGGACAGGGGGCGCAGAGACCCAGTACTTC
CASSQGTGGAETQYF
>TRBJ2-7|TRBV19|.|.
TGTGCCAGTAGTATAGCAGGGCCAGCCTACGAGCAGTACTTC
CASSIAGPAYEQYF
>TRBJ2-7|TRBV28|TRBD2|.
TGTGCCAGCAGTGCCCCCCCGACTAGCGGGAGGCCTAGGGGACTCTACGAGCAGTACTTC
CASSAPPTSGRPRGLYEQYF
>TRBJ1-1|TRBV6-1|.|once
TGTGCCACCCTGACAGTAGGAATCACTGAAGCTTTCTTT
CATLTVGITEAFF
>TRBJ2-7|TRBV7-8|.|.
TGTGCCAGCAGCCCCAGGGGTCACGAGCAGTACTTC
CASSPRGHEQYF
>TRBJ1-4|TRBV5-6|.|few
TGTGCCAGCAGCTTGGGGGCAGCAACTAATGAAAAACTGTTTTTT
CASSLGAATNEKLFF
>TRBJ2-7|TRBV27|TRBD1|.
TGTGCCAGCAGTCAACGAACTACAGGGGGCGAGATCTACGAGCAGTACTTC
CASSQRTTGGEIYEQYF
>TRBJ2-1|TRBV7-9|TRBD2|.
TGTGCCAGCAGGGGGCCGGGACTAGCGGACTTTGAGCAGTTCTTC
CASRGPGLADFEQFF
>TRBJ2-3|TRBV13|TRBD2|.
TGTGCCAGCAGCTTAGATCCTAGCGGGAGAACAGATACGCAGTATTTT
CASSLDPSGRTDTQYF
>TRBJ2-4|TRBV19|TRBD1|.
TGTGCCAGTAGTATATTATTACAGGGGGAAGAAGACATTCAGTACTTC
CASSILLQGEEDIQYF
>TRBJ2-3|TRBV25-1|TRBD2|.
TGTGCCAGCACCCCTAACCTAGCGGGAACAGATACGCAGTATTTT
CASTPNLAGTDTQYF
>TRBJ2-7|TRBV9|.|.
TGTGCCAGCAGCGTAGCTGGGACACCCACCTACGAGCAGTACTTC
CASSVAGTPTYEQYF
>TRBJ2-7|TRBV14|TRBD2|.
TGTGCCAGCAGCCAACGACCGGGACTAGCGGGTCCATACTCCTACGAGCAGTACTTC
CASSQRPGLAGPYSYEQYF
>TRBJ2-1|TRBV10-3|.|once
TGTGCCATCAGTGAGGGACAGCAGTTCTTC
CAISEGQQFF
>TRBJ1-1|TRBV9|TRBD1|few
TGTGCCAGCAGCTCAACAGGGGCGGGTGACACTGAAGCTTTCTTT
CASSSTGAGDTEAFF
>TRBJ2-4|TRBV4-3|.|.
TGCGCCAGCAGCCAAGACCTAGACAGGGAGGTGGGAAACATTCAGTACTTC
CASSQDLDREVGNIQYF
>TRBJ1-5|TRBV7-9|.|.
TGTGCCAGCAGCTCCGAACGGGGGCCCCAGCATTTT
CASSSERGPQHF
>TRBJ2-5|TRBV28|.|.
TGTGCCAGCAGTTTCCGAGAGACCCAGTACTTC
CASSFRETQYF
>TRBJ2-1|TRBV5-4|.|.
TGTGCCAGCAGCTTGGTCCCCAATGAGCAGTTCTTC
CASSLVPNEQFF
>TRBJ2-1|TRBV10-3|TRBD1|.
TGTGCCATCAGTGAGGGACAGGGGAACTACAATGAGCAGTTCTTC
CAISEGQGNYNEQFF
>TRBJ2-1|TRBV28|.|.
TGTGCCAGCAGTTTGGGGGTCGCCCGTGCCTACAATGAGCAGTTCTTC
CASSLGVARAYNEQFF
>TRBJ2-4|TRBV4-2|.|.
TGTGCCAGCAGCCAAGAAGGACCAGAAAAAAGCAACAAAAACATTCAGTACTTC
CASSQEGPEKSNKNIQYF